This T cell receptor beta chain was sequenced for a study of blood T cell repertoires in COVID-19. Across the study: Samples of COVID-19 (acute and convalescent) were obtained from the United States, Italy and Spain. Sources were T cells, B-cell-depleted T cells, or PBMCs; the material itself was cDNA or gDNA.

Losses at the gene ends were 7 bases for V and 5 bases for J; bases not matched to a gene: 8. The CDR3 runs to 13 residues. Looked up from germline, CDR1 is MNHEY and CDR2 is SMNVEV (reference sequence). How the authors handled the data: Reference gene primer amplification gave estimated nucleated cell counts. The assay was immunoSEQ multiplex PCR, and TCRdb's table has in-frame clones only and misses some. D and trimming were read from the DNA, whereas the V and J calls and clone size are those reported in that table. The sample has fewer than 200,000 clones, 60% to 85% seen once. The sequenced sample was peripheral blood. V usage is TRBV27 and J usage is TRBJ2-7; 7 bases match TRBD1. The TCR sequence derives from a man in his sixties with acute or convalescent COVID-19. CDR3 loop: CASTKTGTHEQYF. In DNA, the CDR3 is TGTGCCAGCACCAAGACAGGGACCCACGAGCAGTACTTC.